Sequencing of this T cell receptor beta chain was carried out in a study of CD8 T cells in ankylosing spondylitis (dated 2017 in TCRdb). About the investigation overall: The study profiled T cell receptor beta repertoires in healthy donors and ankylosing spondylitis patients to find disease-linked TCR variants. Peripheral blood was sampled, and synovial fluid was also collected from ankylosing spondylitis patients. The full study cohort comprised 20 to 30 ankylosing spondylitis patients and over 95 healthy donors. Summary of the overall study and its limitations: Some motif variants were previously reported in synovial fluid and blood of reactive arthritis patients, suggesting common disease-initiation mechanisms. The disease-linked clones had a CD8+ phenotype and were found at relatively low frequencies in peripheral blood. A TCR beta motif made up of eight highly homologous amino acid variants appeared to be characteristic of blood from ankylosing spondylitis patients. According to the report, matched synovial fluid samples from ankylosing spondylitis patients were significantly enriched for the disease-linked clones.

With respect to this clonotype: Its antigen target is currently unknown. A read error is likely, as this CDR3 ends without the conserved phenylalanine or tryptophan.

These reads were obtained on an Illumina HiSeq 2500. Quantitative 5'-RACE with molecular barcodes was the method used to prepare the TCR beta libraries. In the paper's pipeline: A new computational method based on a probabilistic model of VDJ rearrangement was used to identify disease-linked TCR variants. TCRdb trimmed public reads at Q25 via fastp, called clones via MiXCR and kept in-frame beta chains. All rows with the same CDR3 protein become a single entry with the most common DNA and genes. The V and J calls and clone size come from TCRdb's table, not from the authors' own analysis. The sample table shows over 450,000 distinct CDR3 sequences, and roughly an eighth are seen once. Jointly, the top ten make up approximately 6.3% of the sample. The CDR3 contains 12 residues when both ends are counted. Only the CDR3 region is kept as DNA, spanning 36 bases read in frame from base 1. CDR1 and CDR2 (MDHEN, SYDVKM) derive from the germline V gene. The V and J ends are trimmed by 5 bases and 5 bases, leaving 9 bases between them.

The TCR sequence derives from a male donor with ankylosing spondylitis. Rearrangement joined TRBV28 to TRBJ1-2, with TRBD1 tentatively as D gene (6 bases match). What was sequenced was blood, either unsorted or a sorted T cell fraction (not recorded which). The nucleotides are TGTGCCAGCAGTACAGGGACTTATGGCTACACCTTA. This gives the protein CASSTGTYGYTL.